The subject of this entry is one T cell receptor beta chain. Method: immunoSEQ multiplex PCR; TCRdb's copy keeps in-frame clones and lacks some. The sample records roughly 400,000 clones, 88% being singletons. This sample is drawn from a study of blood T cell repertoires in COVID-19. At the level of the study: The United States, Italy and Spain supplied acute and convalescent COVID-19 samples.

Per the germline V gene, CDR1 is GTSNPN and CDR2 is SVGIG (reference sequence). The CDR3 consists of 16 residues. Trimming pared 0 bases from V and 6 bases from J, leaving 18 bases between. Source material: PBMCs or T cells enriched from blood (not recorded which). The V gene is TRBV30, the J gene TRBJ2-4, with D maybe TRBD2 (5 bases). This TCR was recovered from a woman aged 18-29 years who had been exposed to COVID-19. CDR3 sequence: CAWSVRGDGVSNIQYF. In DNA form, the CDR3 reads TGTGCCTGGAGTGTACGGGGTGACGGGGTCTCAAACATTCAGTACTTC. Looking up the rest from reference TRBV30 and TRBJ2-4 gives the full variable domain: SQTIHQWPATLVQPVGSPLSLECTVEGTSNPNLYWYRQAAGRGLQLLFYSVGIGQISSEVPQNLSASRPQDRQFILSSKKLLLSDSGFYLCAWSVRGDGVSNIQYFGAGTRLSVL.